This passage covers 20 T cell receptor beta chains from one sample sequenced in a study of tumor-infiltrating lymphocytes in primary liver carcinoma. Taking about 19-31 mg of unsorted bulk tissue, the authors co-extracted RNA and DNA. A constant-region primer primed TCR beta cDNA synthesis from roughly 500 ng of total RNA. Generation of the TCR beta libraries relied on three nested multiplex PCR rounds using slightly modified ARM-PCR. For around 11 cycles apiece, the opening two PCR rounds ran with TRBV1-TRBV30 forward primers and a C-beta reverse primer. TCRdb re-called the multiplex PCR reads through MiXCR, storing one row per CDR3 protein. This table holds 75,000 to 80,000 distinct CDR3 sequences, roughly 71% found once. Sequenced: tumor-adjacent normal liver tissue. These receptors all stem from a man aged 35 to 55 with primary liver carcinoma and hepatitis B virus infection.

With respect to this clonotype: At one of its ends the junction is not consistent with the germline gene, which may arise from a read error. J is TRBJ2-7 and V is TRBV14, with 7 bases identical to TRBD1. The germline V gene encodes CDR1 SGHDN and CDR2 FVKESK. The CDR3 is 15 residues long. The CDR3 reads CASSQGPGQIYEQYF. CDR3 nucleotide sequence: TGTGCCAGCAGCCAAGGACCGGGACAGATCTACGAGCAATACTTC.

This clonotype has ten or more counts. The rearrangement joins TRBV11-2 to TRBJ1-2, with D hard to call. The CDR3 is made up of 16 amino acids. V gave up 0 bases and J gave up 8 bases, with 19 bases separating them. In germline, CDR1 is SGHAT, CDR2 FQNNGV. CDR3 coding DNA: TGTGCCAGCAGCTTAGATTCGGTAGCCTATCCTCGAGGCTACACCTTC. Residues: CASSLDSVAYPRGYTF.

A note on this clonotype: This may arise from a read error, as a much more abundant clone is one base away. The chain combines TRBV11-3 with TRBJ2-1, with a possible D match to TRBD2 (5 bases). V lost 3 bases and J 8 bases, leaving 14 bases between the germline ends. CDR1 and CDR2 (germline): SGHNT, YENEEA. The CDR3 is 14 residues long. CDR3 sequence (DNA): TGTGCCAGCAGCTTGACTATTATTATCGATGAGCAGTTCTTC. This codes for CASSLTIIIDEQFF.

This clonotype turned up a few times. Relative to the germline gene, one junction end is altered; a read error may explain this. CDR3 nucleotide sequence: TGTACCAGCAGCTTAGAGGTGGGAGCTGAGCAGTTCTTC. Protein sequence: CTSSLEVGAEQFF. The J gene is TRBJ2-1, the V gene TRBV11-2, with D possibly TRBD2 on 5 matching bases. This CDR3 has 13 amino acids. Germline V CDR1 and CDR2: SGHAT, FQNNGV.

This clonotype was found many times. The chain has TRBV4-1 and TRBJ1-2; D is undetermined. Between the trimmed V and J ends, which lost 0 bases and 5 bases, there was a span of 13 bases. The CDR3 has 15 residues. Germline V gene lookup returns CDR1 MGHRA and CDR2 YSYEKL. The CDR3 sequence: CASSQDGRLSYGYTF. The CDR3 DNA reads TGCGCCAGCAGCCAAGATGGCAGGCTTTCATATGGCTACACCTTC.

The chain recombines TRBV12-3 or TRBV12-4 with TRBJ2-3, with TRBD1 matching 7 bases. The CDR3 contains 17 residues. Losses at the gene ends were 10 bases for V and 0 bases for J; bases not matched to a gene: 16. Written as DNA, the CDR3 is TGTGCCACCTGTTTAGCGCGAGGGGGCCCTAGCACAGATACGCAGTATTTT. Amino acid sequence: CATCLARGGPSTDTQYF.

With regard to this clonotype: One base away lies a much larger clone, so this may be a sequencing read error. The chain uses TRBV5-1 and TRBJ2-7; D tentatively fits TRBD1 or TRBD2 (5 bases each). Germline CDR1 and CDR2: SGHRS and YFSETQ. This CDR3 contains 14 residues. The CDR3 loop is CAGSFGALENEQYF. Here the CDR3 DNA reads TGCGCCGGCAGCTTCGGGGCCTTAGAAAACGAGCAGTACTTC.

On this clonotype itself: This CDR3 fails to terminate in the conserved phenylalanine or tryptophan, so it likely reflects a read error. Because the CDR3's place on the DNA is in doubt, the DNA is left out and the CDR3 is given as listed by TCRdb. The chain carries TRBV12-3 or TRBV12-4 and TRBJ1-6. The CDR3 is 12 amino acids in total, end residues counted. This chain's CDR3 is CASSLKNSPIHY.

This clonotype has a count of ten or more. V gene TRBV5-6 combines with J gene TRBJ1-1; D possibly corresponds to TRBD1 (6 bases). This CDR3 has 15 amino acids. Between the trimmed V and J ends, which lost 0 bases and 6 bases, there was a span of 15 bases. Germline values: CDR1 SGHDT, CDR2 YYEEEE. The CDR3 is CASSLGGTGAPEAFF. CDR3 nucleotide sequence: TGTGCCAGCAGCTTGGGGGGGACGGGGGCCCCTGAAGCTTTCTTT.

About this clonotype: This is likely a read error, given that the CDR3 carries no conserved phenylalanine or tryptophan at its end. The J gene is TRBJ2-7, the V gene TRBV11-2, with TRBD2 matching over 11 bases. V trimming: 5 bases; J trimming: 7 bases; junction bases outside the gene matches: 10. This CDR3 is built from 15 residues. Germline V gene lookup returns CDR1 SGHAT and CDR2 FQNNGV. The CDR3 DNA follows: TGTGCCAGCAGCAGGGGGACTAGCGGTTCCTTGGAGCAGTACCTC. It encodes CASSRGTSGSLEQYL.

This clonotype was picked up one time. The J gene is TRBJ2-5, the V gene TRBV11-1; unclear D gene. The V gene lost 4 bases and the J gene lost 14 bases, with 23 bases spanning the gap. CDR1 SGHAT and CDR2 FQDESV come from the germline V gene (reference sequence). This CDR3 region has 14 residues. The CDR3 spells CASSWAPREETHYF. CDR3 sequence (DNA): TGTGCCAGCAGCTGGGCCCCACGAGAGGAGACACACTACTTC. The full variable domain, completed using reference TRBV11-1 and TRBJ2-5, is EAEVAQSPRYKITEKSQAVAFWCDPISGHATLYWYRQILGQGPELLVQFQDESVVDDSQLPKDRFSAERLKGVDSTLKIQPAELGDSAMYLCASSWAPREETHYFGPGTRLLVL.

This clonotype has a handful of counts. The chain has TRBV28 and TRBJ1-1, with D perhaps TRBD1 (5 bases). Deletions cut 2 bases from V and 1 base from J, with 11 bases between. Germline assignment: CDR1 MDHEN and CDR2 SYDVKM. This CDR3 spans 15 amino acids. The CDR3 DNA sequence: TGTGCCAGCAGTTTAGCACCAACAGGGAACACTGAAGCTTTCTTT. Its translation: CASSLAPTGNTEAFF.

This clonotype showed up many times. Here the CDR3 DNA reads TGCGCCAGCATGCCAGGGGATTGGGTCACAGATACGCAGTATTTT. It yields the protein CASMPGDWVTDTQYF. This chain uses TRBV10-2 with TRBJ2-3; a weak D match, TRBD1 (6 bases). From germline, CDR1 is WSHSY and CDR2 SAAADI. CDR3 length: 15 amino acids. V gave up 7 bases and J gave up 2 bases, with 16 bases separating them.

The chain combines TRBV6-6 with TRBJ1-1; maybe TRBD1 (5 bases). The germline V gene has CDR1 MNHNY and CDR2 SVGAGI (reference sequence). Trimming stripped 2 bases from V and 4 bases from J, with 11 bases between. The CDR3 is made up of 14 amino acids. CDR3 nucleotide sequence: TGTGCCAGCAGTTACCTAGGACACAGCACTGAAGCTTTCTTT. It translates to CASSYLGHSTEAFF.

As for this clonotype: The germline gene is not matched at one end of the junction; a read error may be the cause. The J gene is TRBJ2-1, the V gene TRBV12-3 or TRBV12-4, with D unresolved. This CDR3 has 12 amino acids. The CDR3 sequence is CTSSVSYNEQFF. Written as DNA, the CDR3 is TGTACCAGCAGTGTCTCCTACAATGAGCAGTTCTTC.

Only a few counts were recorded for this clonotype. CDR3 bases: TGTGCCGGATGGGCACGGGAGCCCGCAGATACGCAGTATTTT. Its protein product is CAGWAREPADTQYF. The chain is built from TRBV11-2 and TRBJ2-3, with D possibly TRBD2 on 6 matching bases. V lost 11 bases and J 4 bases, leaving 19 bases between the germline ends. From germline, CDR1 is SGHAT and CDR2 FQNNGV. The CDR3 consists of 14 residues. The full variable domain, rest sourced from reference TRBV11-2 and TRBJ2-3, is EAGVAQSPRYKIIEKRQSVAFWCNPISGHATLYWYQQILGQGPKLLIQFQNNGVVDDSQLPKDRFSAERLKGVDSTLKIQPAKLEDSAVYLCAGWAREPADTQYFGPGTRLTVL.

Points on this clonotype: This sequence may be a read error, since a much larger clone differs from it by one base. The gene calls are TRBV6-5 and TRBJ2-6; TRBD1 or TRBD2 may be the D gene (5 bases each). Germline CDR1 MNHEY, CDR2 SVGAGI. The CDR3 has 17 residues. In DNA form, the CDR3 reads TGTGCCAGCAGTTACTCTGGGGGTAGCTCTGGGGCCGACGTCCTGACTTTC. Protein product: CASSYSGGSSGADVLTF.

About this clonotype itself: Given the absence of the conserved phenylalanine or tryptophan at the CDR3 end, a read error is likely. The chain has TRBV5-4 and TRBJ2-2, with D unclear. This CDR3 is 16 amino acids long. Germline CDR1 SGHNT, CDR2 YYREEE (reference sequence). V dropped 7 bases and J dropped 1 base, with 17 bases sitting between them. CDR3 nucleotide sequence: TGTGCCAGCTGCCCGGATGGCTGGGTGAACACCGGGGAGCTGTTTTTG. Its translation is CASCPDGWVNTGELFL.

Points on this clonotype: The junction differs from germline at one of its ends, possibly a read error. CDR3 sequence: CSASGGRYYGYTF. Here the CDR3 DNA reads TGCAGCGCCTCGGGGGGTAGATACTATGGCTACACTTTC. The chain carries TRBV29-1 and TRBJ1-2; D is perhaps TRBD1 (5 bases). This CDR3 is built from 13 residues. CDR1 and CDR2 from the germline V gene are SQVTM and ANQGSEA.

This clonotype was seen a handful of times. The rearrangement joins TRBV10-1 to TRBJ2-2; 7 positions match TRBD2. Losses at the gene ends were 6 bases for V and 6 bases for J; bases not matched to a gene: 10. Germline values: CDR1 WNHNN, CDR2 SYGVQD (reference sequence). CDR3 length: 15 amino acids. The CDR3, as DNA: TGCGCCAGCAGGGAGGACGTGAGCGGGGCCGGGGAGCTGTTTTTT. Protein product: CASREDVSGAGELFF.